Given below is one T cell receptor beta chain in context. This clonotype came up a few times. Its antigen is not yet known. Nothing much larger sits one base from this clone, and base qualities are not available. Cells that were CD4+CD25+CD127-/low were isolated as Tregs. Tregs, naive and memory CD4+ T cells from tumor, blood and ipsilateral draining lymph nodes of five breast cancer patients underwent full-length TCR alpha and beta sequencing. Ficoll density gradient centrifugation was used to isolate mononuclear cells from either lymph nodes or roughly 50 ml of peripheral blood. A purity exceeding 90% was confirmed by FACS for the sorted cell populations. The data stem from a study (dated by TCRdb to about 2015). Regarding the study in general: The study set out to test whether tumor-infiltrating Tregs in breast cancer get recruited from blood Tregs or are instead converted in situ from other CD4+ T cell subsets. The paper's findings and limits, for the study overall: Validation in the larger cohort was restricted to a single TCR beta V-J rearrangement rather than whole repertoires. Tumor memory CD4+ T cell TCR gene usage clustered with blood and lymph node memory CD4+ cells and lymph node naive CD4+ cells. Tumor-infiltrating Treg TCR alpha and beta sequences overlapped most with tumor naive CD4+ T cells, then with blood naive CD4+ T cells.

Full-length TCR variable regions were amplified by 5' RACE PCR using constant-region reverse primers, and then by semi-nested PCR using Nested Universal Primer A. Using the ReliaPrep RNA Cell Miniprep System, total RNA was extracted, and the SMARTer RACE 5'/3' Kit was then used to reverse transcribe the RNA into 5'RACE-ready cDNA. Full-length TCR alpha and beta libraries were barcoded with multiplex adaptors and sequenced on an Illumina MiSeq. On the study's bioinformatics: For each of nine subset-tissue groups, sequencing data from the five patients were pooled, and the groups were compared by unsupervised clustering of TCR gene usage. The Morisita-Horn index was used to calculate repertoire similarity, with shared sequences weighted according to their contribution to each repertoire. Clones were called with MiXCR by TCRdb after fastp trimmed the public reads at Q25, and only in-frame beta chains were retained. Entries are consolidated by CDR3 protein sequence, retaining the most common genes and DNA. None of the V and J calls come from the authors' own analysis; TCRdb made them. The sample has over 40,000 distinct CDR3 sequences on record, around 20% of them singletons. Approximately 4% of the sample is in the top ten clones.

The receptor's source is a female donor with breast cancer. The sequencing input was Tregs sorted from blood.

Here the CDR3 is given as CASSLWQGRNEQFF. The DNA is as follows: TGCGCCAGCAGCTTGTGGCAGGGCAGGAATGAGCAGTTCTTC. The chain uses TRBV5-1 and TRBJ2-1; tentative D gene TRBD1, with 5 bases matching. Including cysteine and phenylalanine, the CDR3 has 14 amino acids. Just CDR3 DNA is preserved here, 42 bases in frame from base 1. In the germline V gene, CDR1 corresponds to SGHRS and CDR2 to YFSETQ. V loses 1 base of germline sequence and J loses 7 bases, and the interval between the two ends is 12 bases.